One sample yielded the 9 T cell receptor beta chains listed below, sequenced in a study of blood T cell repertoires in COVID-19. Here immunoSEQ multiplex PCR was the method, and the copy in TCRdb shows in-frame clones only, minus some. The sample consists of fewer than 250,000 clones, more than 70% of them appearing once. Sequencing input: peripheral blood. All receptors come from a man over 45 with active or convalescent COVID-19.

The gene calls are TRBV3-1 (or the pseudogene TRBV3-2) and TRBJ1-5; 8 positions match TRBD1. Germline V gives CDR1 LGHDT, CDR2 YNNKEL (reference sequence). The CDR3 is 13 amino acids. J lost 11 bases, V lost 3 bases, and 6 bases had no gene match. The CDR3 sequence: CASSQDRVGAQHF. As DNA, the CDR3 is TGTGCCAGCAGCCAGGACAGGGTTGGGGCCCAGCATTTT.

In DNA, the CDR3 is TGTGCCAGCAGTCTTAACAGGGACACTGAAGCTTTCTTT. As protein: CASSLNRDTEAFF. The rearrangement uses TRBV6-4 and TRBJ1-1; the D gene is possibly TRBD1 (6 bases). Trimming stripped 5 bases from V and 3 bases from J, with 10 bases between. Per the germline V gene, CDR1 is MRHNA and CDR2 is SNTAGT. This CDR3 spans 13 amino acids.

J is TRBJ1-1 and V is TRBV28; 10 nucleotides align to TRBD1. This CDR3 has 16 amino acids. The J segment lost 2 bases and the V segment lost 5 bases, leaving 8 bases of the junction unmatched. Germline V gene data show CDR1 as MDHEN and CDR2 as SYDVKM. The CDR3 sequence is CASSPQGTGVNTEAFF. The CDR3 region has the DNA TGTGCCAGCAGTCCCCAAGGGACAGGGGTAAACACTGAAGCTTTCTTT.

The chain carries TRBV2 and TRBJ2-2, with D maybe TRBD2 (6 bases). With 6 bases removed from V and 4 bases from J, the gap between germline ends came to 15 bases. CDR1 and CDR2 from the germline V gene are SNHLY and FYNNEI. CDR3 length: 15 amino acids. CDR3 residues: CASRELAWGTGELFF. In DNA, the CDR3 is TGTGCCAGCAGAGAACTAGCTTGGGGCACCGGGGAGCTGTTTTTT.

V gene TRBV4-2 combines with J gene TRBJ2-1; TRBD2 matches at 12 bases. From germline, CDR1 is LGHNA and CDR2 YNFKEQ. The V and J ends lost 6 bases and 7 bases, in that order; junction bases with no gene match: 4. The CDR3 runs 14 residues. CDR3 sequence reads: CASSLAGGPNEQFF. CDR3 nucleotide sequence: TGTGCCAGCAGTCTAGCGGGGGGGCCGAATGAGCAGTTCTTC.

The chain employs TRBV19 and TRBJ2-1, with D unclear. CDR3 length equals 13 residues. V lost 0 bases and J 14 bases, leaving 14 bases between the germline ends. Germline CDR1 LNHDA, CDR2 SQIVND (reference sequence). CDR3 bases: TGTGCCAGTAGTATAGATCGAAGCTTACCAAAGTTCTTC. Translated, it gives CASSIDRSLPKFF.

The chain employs TRBV7-9 and TRBJ1-1; possibly TRBD1 for D (6 bases). Germline assignment: CDR1 SEHNR and CDR2 FQNEAQ (reference sequence). The V end lost 0 bases, the J end lost 0 bases, and 17 bases lay between the germline ends. This CDR3 comprises 18 residues. CDR3 in amino acids: CASSLAGRGARVNTEAFF. For the CDR3, the DNA is TGTGCCAGCAGCTTAGCGGGGCGGGGGGCGCGGGTGAACACTGAAGCTTTCTTT.

This rearrangement joins TRBV2 to TRBJ2-5; D uncertain. The germline V gene encodes CDR1 SNHLY and CDR2 FYNNEI. The CDR3 consists of 11 residues. V was pared by 2 bases and J by 7 bases, with 5 bases between. The CDR3 DNA follows: TGTGCCAGCAGTGAAAAGAGGACCCAGTACTTC. It codes for CASSEKRTQYF. The full variable domain, rest sourced from reference TRBV2 and TRBJ2-5, is EPEVTQTPSHQVTQMGQEVILRCVPISNHLYFYWYRQILGQKVEFLVSFYNNEISEKSEIFDDQFSVERPDGSNFTLKIRSTKLEDSAMYFCASSEKRTQYFGPGTRLLVL.

CDR3 DNA: TGTGCCAGCAGCTTACAGGGGCTCCGCAATGAGCAGTTCTTC. This translates into CASSLQGLRNEQFF. This chain links TRBV5-5 with TRBJ2-1; 7 nucleotides line up with TRBD1. J gave up 6 bases and V 2 bases, and 5 bases lay outside the gene matches. In germline, CDR1 is SGHKS, CDR2 YYEKEE (reference sequence). This CDR3 is built from 14 residues.